The present entry profiles one T cell receptor (beta chain) with its context. This sample is drawn from a study of blood T cell repertoires in COVID-19. Study background: PBMCs, B-cell-depleted T cells, or T cells were the source of the cDNA or gDNA that made up the material.

Original processing notes: Reference gene primer amplification in the assay estimated nucleated cell counts. Clones were read by immunoSEQ multiplex PCR, and TCRdb kept only the in-frame ones, dropping some. V, J and clone size are taken as reported in that table, and D and trimming were inferred from the DNA itself. The sample holds around 100,000 clones, about 86% seen once. The TCR sequence derives from a human donor in a cohort sampled during active COVID-19. Sample: peripheral blood.

CDR3 loop: CASSLDPAALRIRYTF. The CDR3 DNA reads TGTGCCAGCAGCTTAGATCCTGCGGCCTTACGTATACGCTACACCTTC. V is TRBV11-2 and J is TRBJ1-2; no clear D. Germline-derived CDR1 and CDR2 are SGHAT and FQNNGV. With 0 bases removed from V and 9 bases from J, the gap between germline ends came to 20 bases. The CDR3 runs 16 residues.